The entry below gives a single T cell receptor (beta chain) sequence along with its context. Its antigen is not identified. The source of the sample is a study of CD8 T cells in ankylosing spondylitis. Via MiXCR, TCRdb re-called the 5' RACE reads, giving one row per CDR3 protein. The sample lists some 200,000 distinct CDR3 sequences, over 10% seen once, with about 15% in the top ten. Study outcomes and limitations: Both synovial fluid and blood in reactive arthritis had previously been reported to carry some motif variants.

Trimming left V 2 bases short and J 2 bases short, with 10 bases between. Germline CDR1 MNHNS, CDR2 SASEGT. The CDR3 consists of 15 residues. The source is a male donor with ankylosing spondylitis or in good health (not recorded which). The chain has TRBV6-1 and TRBJ1-5, with D hard to call. Sequences were obtained from blood, either unsorted or a sorted T cell fraction (not recorded which). The CDR3 coding sequence is TGTGCCAGCAGTGAATCTCACTGGGGCAATCAGCCCCAGCATTTT. It is translated as CASSESHWGNQPQHF.